A selection of T cell receptor beta chains follows, all from one sample in a study of blood T cells in healthy people across ages. TCRdb processed the 5' RACE reads anew with MiXCR; each CDR3 protein has one entry. The sample records approximately 1.5 million distinct CDR3 sequences, about 35% being singletons. Sequenced: blood. Receptor source: a young woman in good health. Both conserved end residues are part of each CDR3. A D gene is named only where the DNA matches it firmly. Clone size is shown for a subset of rows, as once, few, many or a class of expanded clone.

d_call j_call v_call clone_size cdr3_aa cdr3_nt
. TRBJ2-3 TRBV29-1 many CSVERTLGTDTQYF TGCAGCGTTGAACGGACCCTCGGCACAGATACGCAGTATTTT
. TRBJ1-5 TRBV4-1 few CASSHEGVDRNQPQHF TGCGCCAGCAGCCATGAGGGGGTCGACAGGAATCAGCCCCAGCATTTT
TRBD1 TRBJ2-7 TRBV20-1 . CSADPGDRDYEQYF TGCAGTGCCGACCCGGGGGACAGGGACTACGAGCAGTACTTC
TRBD1 TRBJ2-3 TRBV24-1 . CATSDPDRGQSDTQYF TGTGCCACCAGTGATCCGGACAGGGGGCAATCAGATACGCAGTATTTT
TRBD1 TRBJ2-1 TRBV12-5 few CASGLVQGANNEQFF TGTGCTAGTGGTTTGGTACAGGGGGCTAACAATGAGCAGTTCTTC
. TRBJ2-7 TRBV9 . CASSVHSRGSYEQYF TGTGCCAGCAGCGTACACTCGCGGGGATCCTACGAGCAGTACTTC
TRBD1 TRBJ2-7 TRBV20-1 . CSARNPTGAAQYF TGCAGTGCTAGGAATCCTACAGGGGCTGCGCAGTACTTC
. TRBJ2-7 TRBV4-1 few CASSQTTSGGNAYEQYF TGCGCCAGCAGCCAAACTACGAGTGGGGGGAATGCCTACGAGCAGTACTTC
. TRBJ2-1 TRBV3-1 . CASGSLNYNEQFF TGTGCCAGCGGGAGTCTTAACTACAATGAGCAGTTCTTC
. TRBJ1-6 TRBV30 few CAWSVQSNSPLHF TGTGCCTGGAGTGTGCAGTCTAATTCACCCCTCCACTTT
. TRBJ2-3 TRBV27 . CASSLDGPDGEAVDTQYF TGTGCCAGCAGTTTAGACGGGCCGGACGGCGAGGCGGTAGATACGCAGTATTTT
. TRBJ2-5 TRBV15 few CATSRAWETQYF TGCGCCACCAGCAGAGCCTGGGAGACCCAGTACTTC
. TRBJ1-1 TRBV12-3/TRBV12-4 few CASSFGAEEAFF TGTGCCAGCAGTTTCGGGGCAGAGGAAGCTTTCTTT
. TRBJ2-7 TRBV12-3/TRBV12-4 . CASSLPGVHEQYF TGTGCCAGCAGTTTGCCAGGGGTACACGAGCAGTACTTC
TRBD1 TRBJ2-3 TRBV20-1 . CSARAQGLDTQYF TGCAGTGCTAGGGCACAGGGGTTAGATACGCAGTATTTT